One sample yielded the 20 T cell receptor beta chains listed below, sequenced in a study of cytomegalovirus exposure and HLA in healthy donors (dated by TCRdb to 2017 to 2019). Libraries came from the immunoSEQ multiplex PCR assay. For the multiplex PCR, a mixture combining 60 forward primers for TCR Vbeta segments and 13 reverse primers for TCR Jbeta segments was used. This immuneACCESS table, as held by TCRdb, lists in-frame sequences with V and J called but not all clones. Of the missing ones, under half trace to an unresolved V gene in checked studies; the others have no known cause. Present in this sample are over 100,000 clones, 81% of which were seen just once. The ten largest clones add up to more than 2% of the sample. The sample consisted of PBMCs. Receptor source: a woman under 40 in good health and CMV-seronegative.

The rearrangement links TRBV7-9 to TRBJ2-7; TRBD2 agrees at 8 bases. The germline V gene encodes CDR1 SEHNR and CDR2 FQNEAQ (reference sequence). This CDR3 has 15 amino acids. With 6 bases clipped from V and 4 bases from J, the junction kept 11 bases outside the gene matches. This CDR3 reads CASRKTSGSWYEQYF. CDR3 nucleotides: TGTGCCAGCAGAAAAACTAGCGGTTCTTGGTACGAGCAGTACTTC.

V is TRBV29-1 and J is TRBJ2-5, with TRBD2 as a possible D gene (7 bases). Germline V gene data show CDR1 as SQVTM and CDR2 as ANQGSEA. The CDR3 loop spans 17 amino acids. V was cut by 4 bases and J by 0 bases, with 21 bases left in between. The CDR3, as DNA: TGCAGCGTTGGGGGAGGGGGAGGATCAGACAACCAAGAGACCCAGTACTTC. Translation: CSVGGGGGSDNQETQYF.

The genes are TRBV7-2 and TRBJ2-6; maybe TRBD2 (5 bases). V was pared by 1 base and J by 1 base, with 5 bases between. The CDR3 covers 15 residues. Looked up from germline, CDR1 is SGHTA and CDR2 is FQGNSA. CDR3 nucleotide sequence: TGTGCCAGCAGCTTAGGAGGGTCTGGGGCCAACGTCCTGACTTTC. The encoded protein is CASSLGGSGANVLTF.

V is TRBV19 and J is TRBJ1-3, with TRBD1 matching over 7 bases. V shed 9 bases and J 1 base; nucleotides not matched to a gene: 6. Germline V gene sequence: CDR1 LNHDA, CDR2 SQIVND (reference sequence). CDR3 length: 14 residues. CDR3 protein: CASRKQGSGNTIYF. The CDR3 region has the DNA TGTGCCAGCCGTAAACAGGGGTCTGGAAACACCATATATTTT.

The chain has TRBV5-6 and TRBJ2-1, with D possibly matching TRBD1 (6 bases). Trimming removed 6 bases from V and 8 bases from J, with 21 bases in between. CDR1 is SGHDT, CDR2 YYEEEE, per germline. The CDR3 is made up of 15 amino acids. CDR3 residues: CASTNWGLARDEQFF. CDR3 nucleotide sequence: TGTGCCAGCACCAACTGGGGGCTAGCCCGAGATGAGCAGTTCTTC.

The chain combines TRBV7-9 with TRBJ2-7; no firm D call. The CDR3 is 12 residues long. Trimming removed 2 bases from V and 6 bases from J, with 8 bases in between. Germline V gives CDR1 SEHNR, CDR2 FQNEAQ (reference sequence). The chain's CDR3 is CASSLSSPEQYF. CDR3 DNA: TGTGCCAGCAGCTTATCTAGTCCCGAGCAGTACTTC.

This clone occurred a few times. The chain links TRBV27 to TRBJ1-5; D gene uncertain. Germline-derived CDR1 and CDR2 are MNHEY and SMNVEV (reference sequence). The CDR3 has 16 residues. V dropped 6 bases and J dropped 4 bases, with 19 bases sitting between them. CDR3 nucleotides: TGTGCCAGCAGCCCCTGGGATTATAGGGAGAATCAGCCCCAGCATTTT. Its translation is CASSPWDYRENQPQHF.

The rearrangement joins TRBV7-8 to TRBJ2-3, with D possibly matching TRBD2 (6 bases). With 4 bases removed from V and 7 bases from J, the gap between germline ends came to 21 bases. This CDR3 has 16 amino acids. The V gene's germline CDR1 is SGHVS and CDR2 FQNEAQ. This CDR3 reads CASSSKKLGSSYTQYF. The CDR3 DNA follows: TGTGCCAGCAGCTCTAAGAAACTCGGGAGTTCATATACGCAGTATTTT.

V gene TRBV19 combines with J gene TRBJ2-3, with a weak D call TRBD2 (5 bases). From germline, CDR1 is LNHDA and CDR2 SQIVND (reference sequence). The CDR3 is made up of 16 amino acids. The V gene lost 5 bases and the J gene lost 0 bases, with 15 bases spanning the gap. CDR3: CASSPWLRTSTDTQYF. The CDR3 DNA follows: TGTGCCAGTAGTCCGTGGCTTCGGACTAGCACAGATACGCAGTATTTT.

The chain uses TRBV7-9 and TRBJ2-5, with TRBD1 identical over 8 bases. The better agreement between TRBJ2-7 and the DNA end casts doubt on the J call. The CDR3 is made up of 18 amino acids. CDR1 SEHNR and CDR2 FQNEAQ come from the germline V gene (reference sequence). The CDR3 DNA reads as TGTGCCAGCAGCCCACCCCGGGGACAGGATGAAGACTCCTACGAGCAGTACTTC. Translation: CASSPPRGQDEDSYEQYF.

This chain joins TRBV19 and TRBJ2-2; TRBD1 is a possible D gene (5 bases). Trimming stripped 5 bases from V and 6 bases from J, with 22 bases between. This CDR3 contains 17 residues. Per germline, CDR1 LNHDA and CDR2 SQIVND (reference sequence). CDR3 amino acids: CASSFFRTQKVPGELFF. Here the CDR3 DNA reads TGTGCCAGTAGTTTCTTTCGGACACAGAAGGTCCCCGGGGAGCTGTTTTTT.

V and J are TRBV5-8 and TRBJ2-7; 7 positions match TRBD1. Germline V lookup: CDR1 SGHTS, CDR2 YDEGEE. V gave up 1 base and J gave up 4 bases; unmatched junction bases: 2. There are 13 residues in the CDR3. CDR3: CASSLYRGYEQYF. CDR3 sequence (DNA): TGTGCCAGCAGCTTGTACAGGGGATACGAGCAGTACTTC.

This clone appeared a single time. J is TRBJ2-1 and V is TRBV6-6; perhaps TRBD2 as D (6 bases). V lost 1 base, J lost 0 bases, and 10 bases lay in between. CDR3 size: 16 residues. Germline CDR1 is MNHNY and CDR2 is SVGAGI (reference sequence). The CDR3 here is CASSYYSGDSYNEQFF. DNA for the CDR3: TGTGCCAGCAGTTACTATTCGGGAGACTCCTACAATGAGCAGTTCTTC.

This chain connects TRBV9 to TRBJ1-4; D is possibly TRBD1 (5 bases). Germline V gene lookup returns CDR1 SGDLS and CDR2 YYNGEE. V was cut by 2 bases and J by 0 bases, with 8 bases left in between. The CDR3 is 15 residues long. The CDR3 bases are TGTGCCAGCAGCGTGGGGGGTGCAACTAATGAAAAACTGTTTTTT. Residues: CASSVGGATNEKLFF.

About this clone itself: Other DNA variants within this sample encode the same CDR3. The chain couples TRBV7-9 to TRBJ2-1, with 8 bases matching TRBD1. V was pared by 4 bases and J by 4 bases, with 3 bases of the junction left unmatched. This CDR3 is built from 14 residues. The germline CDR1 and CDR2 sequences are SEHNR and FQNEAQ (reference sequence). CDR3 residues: CASSSGQGYNEQFF. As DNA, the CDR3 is TGTGCCAGCAGCTCCGGACAGGGTTACAATGAGCAGTTCTTC.

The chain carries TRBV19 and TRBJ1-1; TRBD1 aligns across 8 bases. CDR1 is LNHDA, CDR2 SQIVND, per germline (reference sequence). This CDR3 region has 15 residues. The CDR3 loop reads CATQLGRGRSSEAFF. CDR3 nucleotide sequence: TGTGCGACGCAACTGGGCAGGGGGCGTTCTAGTGAAGCTTTCTTT.

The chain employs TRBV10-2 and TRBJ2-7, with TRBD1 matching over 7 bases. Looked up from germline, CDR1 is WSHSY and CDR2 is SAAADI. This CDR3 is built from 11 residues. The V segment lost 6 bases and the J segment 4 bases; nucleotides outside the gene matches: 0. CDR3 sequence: CASRTGYEQYF. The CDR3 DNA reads TGCGCCAGCAGGACAGGGTACGAGCAGTACTTC.

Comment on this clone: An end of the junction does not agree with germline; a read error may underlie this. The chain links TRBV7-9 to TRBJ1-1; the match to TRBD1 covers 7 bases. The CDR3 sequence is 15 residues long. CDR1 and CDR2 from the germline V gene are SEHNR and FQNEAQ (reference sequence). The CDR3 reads CSSSLHLQGTGEAFF. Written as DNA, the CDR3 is TGTTCCAGCAGCTTACACTTACAGGGGACGGGTGAAGCTTTCTTT.

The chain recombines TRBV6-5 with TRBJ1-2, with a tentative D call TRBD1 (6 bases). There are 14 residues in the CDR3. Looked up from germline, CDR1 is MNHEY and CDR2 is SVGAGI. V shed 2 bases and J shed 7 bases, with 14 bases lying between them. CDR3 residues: CASSYGRTVGGYTF. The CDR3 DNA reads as TGTGCCAGCAGTTACGGAAGGACAGTTGGTGGCTACACCTTC.

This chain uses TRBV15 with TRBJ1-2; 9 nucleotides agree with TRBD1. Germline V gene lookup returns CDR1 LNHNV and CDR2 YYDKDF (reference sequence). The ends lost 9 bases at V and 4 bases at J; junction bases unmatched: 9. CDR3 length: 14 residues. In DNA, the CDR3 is TGTGCCACTACAGGGACAGGGCAGGGCTATGGCTACACCTTC. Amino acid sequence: CATTGTGQGYGYTF.